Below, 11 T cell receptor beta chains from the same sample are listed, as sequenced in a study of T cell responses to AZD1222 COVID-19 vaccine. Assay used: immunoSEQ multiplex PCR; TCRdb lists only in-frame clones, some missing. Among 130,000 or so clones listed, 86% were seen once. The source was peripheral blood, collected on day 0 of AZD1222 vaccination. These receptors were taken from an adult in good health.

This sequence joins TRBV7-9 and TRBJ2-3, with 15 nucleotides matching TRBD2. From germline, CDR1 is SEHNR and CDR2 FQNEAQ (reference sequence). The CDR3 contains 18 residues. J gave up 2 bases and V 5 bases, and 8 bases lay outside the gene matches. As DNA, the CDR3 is TGTGCCAGCAGCGGAGGGACTAGCGGGGGGACTGACACAGATACGCAGTATTTT. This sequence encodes CASSGGTSGGTDTDTQYF.

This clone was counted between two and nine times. The CDR3 sequence: CASSSESGGSETQYF. Written as DNA, the CDR3 is TGTGCCAGCAGCTCCGAATCAGGGGGCAGTGAGACCCAGTACTTC. The chain is built from TRBV7-7 and TRBJ2-5; 8 bases are a match to TRBD1. This CDR3 spans 15 amino acids. With V trimmed by 4 bases and J by 5 bases, 9 bases remained unmatched. Germline CDR1 reads SSHAT; CDR2 reads FNYEAQ (reference sequence).

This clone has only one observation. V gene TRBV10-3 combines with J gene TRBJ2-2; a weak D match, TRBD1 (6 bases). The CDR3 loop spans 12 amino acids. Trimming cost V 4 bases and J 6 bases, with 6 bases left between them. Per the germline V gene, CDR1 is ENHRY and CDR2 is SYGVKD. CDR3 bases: TGTGCCATCAGTGCAGGGGCCGGGGAGCTGTTTTTT. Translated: CAISAGAGELFF.

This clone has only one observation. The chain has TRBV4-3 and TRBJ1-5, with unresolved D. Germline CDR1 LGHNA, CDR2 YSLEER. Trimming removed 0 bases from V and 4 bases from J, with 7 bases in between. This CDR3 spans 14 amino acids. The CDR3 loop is CASSQEYTNQPQHF. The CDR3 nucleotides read TGCGCCAGCAGCCAAGAATATACGAATCAGCCCCAGCATTTT.

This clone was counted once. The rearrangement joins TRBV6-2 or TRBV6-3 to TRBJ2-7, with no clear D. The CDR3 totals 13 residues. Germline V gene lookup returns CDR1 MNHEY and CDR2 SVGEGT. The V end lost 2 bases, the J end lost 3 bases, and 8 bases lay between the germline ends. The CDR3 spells CASSYAAGYEQYF. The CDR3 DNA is TGTGCCAGCAGTTACGCGGCAGGCTACGAGCAGTACTTC.

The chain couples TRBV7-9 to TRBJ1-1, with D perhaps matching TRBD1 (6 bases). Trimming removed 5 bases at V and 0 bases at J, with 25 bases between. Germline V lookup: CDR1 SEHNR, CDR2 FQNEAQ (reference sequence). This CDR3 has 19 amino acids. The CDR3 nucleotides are TGTGCCAGCAGCCAGTATCAAATACAGGGAAAACAGCTGAACACTGAAGCTTTCTTT. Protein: CASSQYQIQGKQLNTEAFF.

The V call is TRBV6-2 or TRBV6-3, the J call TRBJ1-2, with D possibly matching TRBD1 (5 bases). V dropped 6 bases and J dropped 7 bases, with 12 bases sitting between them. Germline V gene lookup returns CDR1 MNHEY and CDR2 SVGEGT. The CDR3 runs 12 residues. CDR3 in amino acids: CASSNPGVGYTF. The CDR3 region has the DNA TGTGCCAGCAGCAACCCGGGGGTTGGCTACACCTTC.

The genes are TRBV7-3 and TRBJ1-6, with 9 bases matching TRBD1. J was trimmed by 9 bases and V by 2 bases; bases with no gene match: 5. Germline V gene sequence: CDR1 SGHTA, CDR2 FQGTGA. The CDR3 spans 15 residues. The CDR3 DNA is TGTGCCAGCAGCTTATTGGGACAGGGTGGTTCACCCCTCCACTTT. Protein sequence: CASSLLGQGGSPLHF.

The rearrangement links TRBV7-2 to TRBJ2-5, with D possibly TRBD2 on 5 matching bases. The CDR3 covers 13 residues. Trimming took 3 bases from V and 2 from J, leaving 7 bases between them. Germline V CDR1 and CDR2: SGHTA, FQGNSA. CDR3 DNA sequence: TGTGCCAGCAGCTTTCAGCGGCAAGAGACCCAGTACTTC. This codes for CASSFQRQETQYF.

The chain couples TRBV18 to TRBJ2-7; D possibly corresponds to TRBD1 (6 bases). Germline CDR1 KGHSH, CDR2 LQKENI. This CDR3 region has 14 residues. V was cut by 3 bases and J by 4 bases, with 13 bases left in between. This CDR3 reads CASSPPGTPYEQYF. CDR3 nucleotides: TGTGCCAGCTCACCCCCCGGGACACCTTACGAGCAGTACTTC.

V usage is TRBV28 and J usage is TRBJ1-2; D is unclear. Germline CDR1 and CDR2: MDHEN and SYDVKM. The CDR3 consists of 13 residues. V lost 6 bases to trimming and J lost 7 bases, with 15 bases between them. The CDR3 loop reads CASSRPAPGGYTF. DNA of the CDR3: TGTGCCAGCAGCCGGCCGGCCCCAGGTGGCTACACCTTC.